The 21 T cell receptor beta chains in this list originate from one sample, sequenced in a study of response to subunit inactivated influenza vaccine. TCRdb recomputed calls from the RT-PCR reads with MiXCR, one row per CDR3 protein. The top ten hold roughly 10% of the sample, which has over 800,000 distinct CDR3 sequences, around 20% seen once. The sample here was PBMCs from blood, taken about 5 days after vaccination. The receptors stem from a man aged 50 to 59 who received an inactivated influenza vaccine.

V usage is TRBV10-1 and J usage is TRBJ2-4; D might be TRBD1 (5 bases). CDR3 length: 12 amino acids. Germline V CDR1 and CDR2: WNHNN, SYGVQD (reference sequence). The V end was cut by 7 bases, the J end by 4 bases, with 8 bases between. CDR3 loop: CASTHRKNIQYF. CDR3 in DNA: TGCGCCAGCACCCACAGGAAAAACATTCAGTACTTC.

The sample holds a few counts of this clonotype. The V and J genes are TRBV29-1 and TRBJ2-6; D remains unclear. The CDR3 runs 14 residues. Germline CDR1 SQVTM, CDR2 ANQGSEA. Trimming took off 3 bases at V and 0 bases at J, with 6 bases between the two ends. CDR3 nucleotides: TGCAGCGTTGAGGCAGACTCTGGGGCCAACGTCCTGACTTTC. Amino acids: CSVEADSGANVLTF.

A remark on this clonotype: Since a much larger clone is just one base distant, this may be a read error. This chain uses TRBV12-3 or TRBV12-4 with TRBJ2-7; D unclear. The CDR3 spans 12 residues. CDR3 bases: TGTGCCAGCGGTTTAGCAATCTACGAGCAGTACTTC. It yields the protein CASGLAIYEQYF.

The chain couples TRBV6-5 to TRBJ2-1; no reliable D call. Germline loops: CDR1 MNHEY, CDR2 SVGAGI. The CDR3 length is 15 residues. V lost 2 bases, J lost 6 bases, and 14 bases lay in between. The CDR3 DNA is TGTGCCAGCAGTTACACTACACGGGCCGCCAATGAGCAGTTCTTC. This codes for CASSYTTRAANEQFF.

This chain connects TRBV4-2 to TRBJ2-5; D gene unclear. CDR3 length: 14 amino acids. Germline CDR1 reads LGHNA; CDR2 reads YNFKEQ. With 0 bases removed from V and 4 bases from J, the gap between germline ends came to 9 bases. CDR3 sequence: CASSQEPPSETQYF. CDR3 DNA: TGTGCCAGCAGCCAAGAACCACCCTCAGAGACCCAGTACTTC.

CDR3: CSAPNRDRGRWNYGYTF. The CDR3 bases are TGCAGTGCCCCTAACCGGGACAGGGGGCGGTGGAACTATGGCTACACCTTC. The chain recombines TRBV20-1 with TRBJ1-2; 12 nucleotides match TRBD1. This CDR3 is built from 17 residues. V lost 6 bases and J lost 2; bases outside the gene matches: 13. Germline-derived CDR1 and CDR2 are DFQATT and SNEGSKA (reference sequence).

The V gene is TRBV28, the J gene TRBJ2-5, with 10 positions matching TRBD2. The ends lost 6 bases at V and 2 bases at J; junction bases unmatched: 12. The CDR3 runs 17 residues. Germline lookup yields CDR1 MDHEN and CDR2 SYDVKM. The CDR3 sequence is CASSPARLAGGQETQYF. The CDR3 DNA sequence: TGTGCCAGCAGCCCCGCCCGGTTAGCGGGGGGACAAGAGACCCAGTACTTC.

This chain joins TRBV4-3 and TRBJ2-5, with TRBD2 as a possible D gene (6 bases). V was cut by 3 bases and J by 4 bases, with 12 bases left in between. Looked up from germline, CDR1 is LGHNA and CDR2 is YSLEER. The CDR3 length is 14 residues. In DNA, the CDR3 is TGCGCCAGCAGCCAGCAACTAGCAGGAGAGACCCAGTACTTC. Translating it yields CASSQQLAGETQYF.

The rearrangement joins TRBV2 to TRBJ2-3; maybe TRBD2 (7 bases). This CDR3 is built from 15 residues. V lost 7 bases and J lost 5, with 19 bases in between. Germline CDR1 and CDR2: SNHLY and FYNNEI. The CDR3 protein is CASMPAAGAGDTQYF. CDR3 DNA sequence: TGTGCCAGCATGCCGGCGGCGGGGGCAGGAGATACGCAGTATTTT.

V and J are TRBV9 and TRBJ1-5; possible D gene TRBD1, 5 bases. Germline CDR1 and CDR2: SGDLS and YYNGEE. This CDR3 is 15 amino acids long. V was shortened by 0 bases and J by 4 bases, with 11 bases between the two germline ends. This CDR3 reads CASSVGKEGNQPQHF. CDR3 DNA sequence: TGTGCCAGCAGCGTAGGAAAGGAGGGGAATCAGCCCCAGCATTTT.

This clonotype was seen at least ten times. In DNA, the CDR3 is TGTGCCAGCAGCCCTCGACAGGGGGCTGGTTTAAATGAGCAGTTCTTC. Its translation is CASSPRQGAGLNEQFF. The rearrangement uses TRBV9 and TRBJ2-1, with 10 bases aligning to TRBD1. V lost 4 bases, J lost 7 bases, and 11 bases stayed unmatched. This CDR3 has 16 residues. Germline V gene sequence: CDR1 SGDLS, CDR2 YYNGEE.

The rearrangement joins TRBV20-1 to TRBJ2-1, with 7 positions matching TRBD1. Trimming at V came to 6 bases and at J to 4 bases, leaving 15 bases not matched to a gene. The CDR3 loop spans 16 amino acids. CDR1 is DFQATT and CDR2 is SNEGSKA in the germline V gene (reference sequence). The CDR3 is CSAFSRTGSGYNEQFF. CDR3 bases: TGCAGTGCCTTCTCCCGGACAGGTTCAGGGTACAATGAGCAGTTCTTC.

This clonotype was observed a few times. The chain is built from TRBV29-1 and TRBJ2-3, with a weak D call TRBD2 (6 bases). Deletions cut 2 bases from V and 3 bases from J, with 9 bases between. CDR1 and CDR2 from the germline V gene are SQVTM and ANQGSEA. The CDR3 has 13 residues. This chain's CDR3 is CSVELGGTDTQYF. CDR3 in DNA: TGCAGCGTTGAATTGGGGGGTACAGATACGCAGTATTTT.

This chain links TRBV11-1 with TRBJ2-1; 7 bases fit TRBD2. There are 12 residues in the CDR3. The germline V gene has CDR1 SGHAT and CDR2 FQDESV (reference sequence). The ends lost 5 bases at V and 12 bases at J; junction bases unmatched: 7. This CDR3 is CASSRTSPGQFF. Written as DNA, the CDR3 is TGTGCCAGCAGCAGGACTAGTCCAGGGCAGTTCTTC.

The chain couples TRBV7-9 to TRBJ2-6; a possible D gene is TRBD2 (5 bases). Germline CDR1 and CDR2: SEHNR and FQNEAQ (reference sequence). The CDR3 runs 16 residues. V lost 11 bases and J lost 0, with 17 bases in between. The CDR3 protein is CAPETTRSSGANVLTF. Here the CDR3 DNA reads TGTGCCCCCGAGACTACCAGGAGCTCTGGGGCCAACGTCCTGACTTTC.

This clonotype was detected ten times or more. This chain links TRBV20-1 with TRBJ2-7; D is possibly TRBD2 (5 bases). CDR1 is DFQATT, CDR2 SNEGSKA, per germline (reference sequence). V lost 3 bases to trimming and J lost 0 bases, with 6 bases between them. This CDR3 has 12 residues. CDR3 sequence (DNA): TGCAGTGCTAGTGGGAGCTCCTACGAGCAGTACTTC. Amino acids: CSASGSSYEQYF.

V is TRBV5-6 and J is TRBJ1-2; D ambiguous. The germline CDR1 and CDR2 sequences are SGHDT and YYEEEE. CDR3 length: 11 amino acids. V was shortened by 6 bases and J by 8 bases, with 11 bases between the two germline ends. CDR3 protein: CASKLRYGYTF. DNA for the CDR3: TGTGCCAGCAAATTGCGTTACGGCTACACCTTC. The full variable domain, its missing parts supplied by reference TRBV5-6 and TRBJ1-2, is DAGVTQSPTHLIKTRGQQVTLRCSPKSGHDTVSWYQQALGQGPQFIFQYYEEEERQRGNFPDRFSGHQFPNYSSELNVNALLLGDSALYLCASKLRYGYTFGSGTRLTVV.

The CDR3, as DNA: TGTGCCAGCAGTGGAAGAACAGGGGGCACAGATACGCAGTATTTT. Translating gives CASSGRTGGTDTQYF. The chain uses TRBV2 and TRBJ2-3, with 7 bases matching TRBD1. V lost 4 bases and J lost 1; bases outside the gene matches: 5. The CDR3 is 15 amino acids. Germline-derived CDR1 and CDR2 are SNHLY and FYNNEI.

The gene calls are TRBV19 and TRBJ2-2; 7 nucleotides line up with TRBD2. Unmatched junction bases numbered 8, after V lost 7 bases and J lost 3 bases. The CDR3 contains 15 residues. Looked up from germline, CDR1 is LNHDA and CDR2 is SQIVND (reference sequence). CDR3 amino acids: CASISRGWYTGELFF. The CDR3 DNA reads TGTGCCAGTATTTCGCGGGGGTGGTACACCGGGGAGCTGTTTTTT.

This clonotype was counted between two and nine times. J is TRBJ1-4 and V is TRBV12-3 or TRBV12-4; D might be TRBD1 (5 bases). Trimming shortened V by 5 bases and J by 10 bases, and 11 bases separated the two germline ends. CDR3 length: 12 residues. CDR3 sequence (DNA): TGTGCCAGCAGTGCCACCCAGGGAAAACTGTTTTTT. Its protein product is CASSATQGKLFF.

There are a few counts of this clonotype. The chain links TRBV4-1 to TRBJ1-1; D is possibly TRBD1 (6 bases). The CDR3 has 15 residues. Deletions cut 2 bases from V and 4 bases from J, with 14 bases between. The germline V gene has CDR1 MGHRA and CDR2 YSYEKL. The CDR3 reads CASSQPGWGLTEAFF. As DNA, the CDR3 is TGCGCCAGCAGCCAACCAGGGTGGGGGCTCACTGAAGCTTTCTTT.